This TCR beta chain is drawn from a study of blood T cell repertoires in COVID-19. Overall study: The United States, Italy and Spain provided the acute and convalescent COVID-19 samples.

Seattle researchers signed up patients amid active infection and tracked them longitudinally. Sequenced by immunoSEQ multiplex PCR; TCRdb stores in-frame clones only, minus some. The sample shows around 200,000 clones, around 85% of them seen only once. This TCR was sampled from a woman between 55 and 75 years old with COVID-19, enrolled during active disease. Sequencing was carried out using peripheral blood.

This CDR3 is CASSLGLRDQPQHF. In nucleotides, the CDR3 is TGTGCCAGTAGTTTGGGACTCAGGGATCAGCCCCAGCATTTT. The chain is built from TRBV19 and TRBJ1-5; a weak D match, TRBD1 (5 bases). Trimming left V 5 bases short and J 5 bases short, with 13 bases between. CDR3 length: 14 amino acids. Germline-derived CDR1 and CDR2 are LNHDA and SQIVND (reference sequence).